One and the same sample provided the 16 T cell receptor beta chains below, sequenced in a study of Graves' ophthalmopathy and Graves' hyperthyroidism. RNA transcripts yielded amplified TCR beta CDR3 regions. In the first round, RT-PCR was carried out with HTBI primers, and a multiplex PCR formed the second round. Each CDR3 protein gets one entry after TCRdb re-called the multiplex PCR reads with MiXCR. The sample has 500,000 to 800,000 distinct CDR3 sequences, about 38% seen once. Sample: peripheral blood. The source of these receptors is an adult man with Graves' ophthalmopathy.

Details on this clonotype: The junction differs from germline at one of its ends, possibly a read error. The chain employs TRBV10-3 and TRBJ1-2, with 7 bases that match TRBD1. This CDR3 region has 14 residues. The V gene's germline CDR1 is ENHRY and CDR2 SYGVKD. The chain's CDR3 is CASSEHRGQLGYTF. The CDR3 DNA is TGTGCCAGCAGTGAACACAGGGGACAGCTGGGCTACACCTTC.

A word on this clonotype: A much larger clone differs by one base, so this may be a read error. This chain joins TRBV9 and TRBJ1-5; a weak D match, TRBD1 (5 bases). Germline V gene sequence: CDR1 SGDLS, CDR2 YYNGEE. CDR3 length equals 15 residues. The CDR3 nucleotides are TGTGCCGGCAGCGCGCCCGGGACTGGAAATCAGCCCCAGCATTTT. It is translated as CAGSAPGTGNQPQHF. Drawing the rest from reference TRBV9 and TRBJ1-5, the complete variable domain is DSGVTQTPKHLITATGQRVTLRCSPRSGDLSVYWYQQSLDQGLQFLIQYYNGEERAKGNILERFSAQQFPDLHSELNLSSLELGDSALYFCAGSAPGTGNQPQHFGDGTRLSIL.

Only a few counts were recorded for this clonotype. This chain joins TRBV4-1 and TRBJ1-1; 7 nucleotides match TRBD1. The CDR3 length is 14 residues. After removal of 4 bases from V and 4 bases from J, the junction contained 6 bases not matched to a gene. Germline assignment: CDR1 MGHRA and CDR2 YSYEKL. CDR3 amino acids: CASSPQGPTTEAFF. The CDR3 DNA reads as TGCGCCAGCAGCCCACAGGGGCCCACCACTGAAGCTTTCTTT.

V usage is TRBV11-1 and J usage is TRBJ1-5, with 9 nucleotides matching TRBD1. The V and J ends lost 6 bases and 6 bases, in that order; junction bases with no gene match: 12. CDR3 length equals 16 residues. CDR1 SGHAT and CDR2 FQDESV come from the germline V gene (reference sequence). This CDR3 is CASSEAWTGDSQPQHF. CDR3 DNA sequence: TGTGCCAGCAGTGAAGCGTGGACAGGGGACAGTCAGCCCCAGCATTTT.

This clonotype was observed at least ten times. The CDR3 loop is CASSELPGAQETQYF. The CDR3 coding sequence is TGTGCCAGCAGTGAACTCCCGGGGGCCCAAGAGACCCAGTACTTC. The rearrangement joins TRBV2 to TRBJ2-5, with D perhaps matching TRBD1 or TRBD2 (6 bases each). This CDR3 has 15 residues. Germline loops: CDR1 SNHLY, CDR2 FYNNEI. V shed 2 bases and J shed 1 base, with 11 bases lying between them.

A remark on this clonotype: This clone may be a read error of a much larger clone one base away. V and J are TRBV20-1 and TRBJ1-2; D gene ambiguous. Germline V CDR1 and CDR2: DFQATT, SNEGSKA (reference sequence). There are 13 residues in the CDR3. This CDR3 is CGARDPANYGYTF. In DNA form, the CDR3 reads TGCGGTGCTAGAGATCCGGCGAATTATGGCTACACCTTC.

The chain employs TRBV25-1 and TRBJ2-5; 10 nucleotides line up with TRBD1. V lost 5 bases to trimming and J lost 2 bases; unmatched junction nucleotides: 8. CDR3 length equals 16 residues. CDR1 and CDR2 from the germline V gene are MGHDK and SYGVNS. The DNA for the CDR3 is TGTGCCAGCAGTTCCCCAGGACAGGGGGGTCAAGAGACCCAGTACTTC. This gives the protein CASSSPGQGGQETQYF.

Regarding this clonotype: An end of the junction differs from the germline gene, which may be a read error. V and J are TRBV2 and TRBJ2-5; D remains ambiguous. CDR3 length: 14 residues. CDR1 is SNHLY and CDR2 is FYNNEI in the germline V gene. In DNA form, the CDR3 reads TGTGCCAGCAGTGATAGTGGCAGCCAAGAGACCCAGCACTTC. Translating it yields CASSDSGSQETQHF.

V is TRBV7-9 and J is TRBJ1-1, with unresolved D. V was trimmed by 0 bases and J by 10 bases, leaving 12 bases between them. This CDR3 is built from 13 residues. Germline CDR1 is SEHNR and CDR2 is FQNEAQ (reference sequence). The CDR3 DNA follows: TGTGCCAGCAGCTTAGCGGCCGGGGATCGAGCTTTCTTT. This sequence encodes CASSLAAGDRAFF. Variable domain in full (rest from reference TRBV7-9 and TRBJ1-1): DTGVSQNPRHKITKRGQNVTFRCDPISEHNRLYWYRQTLGQGPEFLTYFQNEAQLEKSRLLSDRFSAERPKGSFSTLEIQRTEQGDSAMYLCASSLAAGDRAFFGQGTRLTVV.

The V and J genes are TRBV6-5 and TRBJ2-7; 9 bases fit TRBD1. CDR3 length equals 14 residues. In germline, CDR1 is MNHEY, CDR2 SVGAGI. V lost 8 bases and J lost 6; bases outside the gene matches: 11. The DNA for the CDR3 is TGTGCCAGCGGAGCCGGGACAGGGACGGGCGAGCAGTACTTC. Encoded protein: CASGAGTGTGEQYF.

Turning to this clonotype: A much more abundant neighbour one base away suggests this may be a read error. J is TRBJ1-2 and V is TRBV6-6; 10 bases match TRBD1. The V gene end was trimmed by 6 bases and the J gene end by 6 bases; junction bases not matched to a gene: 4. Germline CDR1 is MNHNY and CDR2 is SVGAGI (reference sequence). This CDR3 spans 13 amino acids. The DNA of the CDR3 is TGTGCCAGCAGGTCCGGGACAGGGGATGGCTACACCTTC. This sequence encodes CASRSGTGDGYTF.

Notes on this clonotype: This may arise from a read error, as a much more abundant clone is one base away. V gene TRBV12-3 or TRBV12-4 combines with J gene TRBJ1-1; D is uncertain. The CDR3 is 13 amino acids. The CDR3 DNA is TGTGCCAGCATAACAACCTCGAACACTGAAACTTTCTTT. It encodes CASITTSNTETFF.

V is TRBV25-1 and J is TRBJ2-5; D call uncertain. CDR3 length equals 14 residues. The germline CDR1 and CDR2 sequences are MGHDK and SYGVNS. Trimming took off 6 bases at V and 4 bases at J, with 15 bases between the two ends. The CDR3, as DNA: TGTGCCAGCAGCGTTGTGGCGAACGGAGAGACCCAGTACTTC. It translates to CASSVVANGETQYF.

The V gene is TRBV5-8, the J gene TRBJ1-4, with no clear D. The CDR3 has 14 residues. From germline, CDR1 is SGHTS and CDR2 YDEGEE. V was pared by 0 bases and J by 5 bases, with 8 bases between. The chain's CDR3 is CASSLAAWNEKLFF. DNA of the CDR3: TGTGCCAGCAGCTTGGCCGCTTGGAATGAAAAACTGTTTTTT.

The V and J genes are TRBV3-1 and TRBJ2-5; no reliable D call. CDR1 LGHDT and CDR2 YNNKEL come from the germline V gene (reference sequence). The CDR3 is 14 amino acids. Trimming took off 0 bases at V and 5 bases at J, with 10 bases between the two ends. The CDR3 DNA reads TGTGCCAGCAGCCAAGAGACATTACGGGAGACCCAGTACTTC. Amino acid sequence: CASSQETLRETQYF.

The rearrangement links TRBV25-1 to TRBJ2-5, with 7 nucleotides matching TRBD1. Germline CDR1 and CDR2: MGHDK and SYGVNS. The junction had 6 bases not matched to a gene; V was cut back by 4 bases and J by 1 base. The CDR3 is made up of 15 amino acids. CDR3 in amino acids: CASSASWTGQETQYF. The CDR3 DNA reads TGTGCCAGCAGTGCTAGTTGGACAGGCCAAGAGACCCAGTACTTC.